The 20 T cell receptor beta chains below were found in one sample sequenced in a study of CD8 T cells in Susac syndrome. Random hexamers served to reverse transcribe roughly 0.45 to 1 ug RNA. Using its own MiXCR run on the immunoSEQ multiplex PCR reads, TCRdb lists one record per CDR3 protein. The sample includes about 120,000 distinct CDR3 sequences, around 90% of them seen just once. Sequencing was carried out using CD4+ T cells from PBMCs. These receptor sequences come from a human donor in good health.

The CDR3 protein is CASSSLGRVDRVGRETQYF. The CDR3, as DNA: TGTGCCAGCAGCTCCTTAGGGAGGGTCGACAGGGTTGGACGGGAGACCCAGTACTTC. The chain has TRBV7-6 and TRBJ2-5; D assignment may be TRBD1 or TRBD2 (7 bases each). CDR1 SGHVS and CDR2 FNYEAQ come from the germline V gene. This CDR3 region has 19 residues. Deletions cut 4 bases from V and 5 bases from J, with 29 bases between.

The rearrangement joins TRBV12-3 or TRBV12-4 to TRBJ2-1; D is undetermined. The CDR3 runs 11 residues. Trimming took 3 bases from V and 9 from J, leaving 6 bases between them. The CDR3 protein is CASSLVGEQFF. The CDR3 coding sequence is TGTGCCAGCAGTTTGGTCGGTGAGCAGTTCTTC.

V usage is TRBV14 and J usage is TRBJ1-1; tentatively, D is TRBD1 (5 bases). This CDR3 contains 12 residues. V lost 3 bases and J lost 11, with 13 bases in between. Germline values: CDR1 SGHDN, CDR2 FVKESK. CDR3 protein: CASSQTGTLAFF. CDR3 DNA sequence: TGTGCCAGCAGCCAGACCGGGACTCTGGCTTTCTTT.

The J gene is TRBJ1-1, the V gene TRBV20-1; TRBD1 is a possible D gene (5 bases). V lost 6 bases to trimming and J lost 5 bases, with 13 bases between them. Per the germline V gene, CDR1 is DFQATT and CDR2 is SNEGSKA (reference sequence). The CDR3 runs 12 residues. CDR3 sequence (DNA): TGCAGTGCCGGACGGGGACGTACTGAAGCTTTCTTT. Protein sequence: CSAGRGRTEAFF.

The chain recombines TRBV5-5 with TRBJ2-7; D may correspond to TRBD1 or TRBD2 (5 bases each). Trimming removed 0 bases at V and 0 bases at J, with 10 bases between. The CDR3 has 15 amino acids. Germline V gene lookup returns CDR1 SGHKS and CDR2 YYEKEE (reference sequence). The CDR3 DNA reads TGTGCCAGCAGCTTGGTGGGGGTACCCTCCTACGAGCAGTACTTC. Encoded protein: CASSLVGVPSYEQYF.

The chain employs TRBV6-2 or TRBV6-3 and TRBJ1-5; D is perhaps TRBD1 (6 bases). The CDR3 extends over 15 amino acids. The germline gives CDR1 MNHEY, CDR2 SVGEGT. Between the trimmed V and J ends, which lost 6 bases and 6 bases, there was a span of 18 bases. In nucleotides, the CDR3 is TGTGCCAGCAGCCCTCCCGGGGGGCCCGGTCAGCCCCAGCATTTT. It translates to CASSPPGGPGQPQHF.

The chain joins TRBV10-3 to TRBJ1-2, with a tentative D call TRBD1 (5 bases). The V gene's germline CDR1 is ENHRY and CDR2 SYGVKD. There are 13 residues in the CDR3. Trimming stripped 3 bases from V and 5 bases from J, with 10 bases between. CDR3 nucleotides: TGTGCCATCAGTGATGGGGCAGCTTATGGCTACACCTTC. Its protein product is CAISDGAAYGYTF.

The rearrangement uses TRBV2 and TRBJ2-2, with D perhaps TRBD2 (5 bases). The germline CDR1 and CDR2 sequences are SNHLY and FYNNEI. The ends were cut back, 8 bases at V and 4 bases at J, with 11 bases in the middle. The CDR3 sequence is 13 residues long. The CDR3 nucleotides read TGTGCCAGCGGACTCGGTCCCACCGGGGAGCTGTTTTTT. This codes for CASGLGPTGELFF.

The chain uses TRBV20-1 and TRBJ1-4; 8 bases fit TRBD1. With 2 bases clipped from V and 8 bases from J, the junction kept 4 bases outside the gene matches. Germline V gene data show CDR1 as DFQATT and CDR2 as SNEGSKA (reference sequence). The CDR3 is 13 amino acids. CDR3 region: CSARQGAREKLFF. In DNA form, the CDR3 reads TGCAGTGCTAGACAGGGGGCAAGGGAAAAACTGTTTTTT.

This clonotype was counted once. The genes are TRBV30 and TRBJ2-6; D ambiguous. This CDR3 is 13 amino acids long. V was pared by 0 bases and J by 1 base, with 1 base between. The germline V gene encodes CDR1 GTSNPN and CDR2 SVGIG (reference sequence). The CDR3 reads CAWSVSGANVLTF. CDR3 DNA sequence: TGTGCCTGGAGTGTATCTGGGGCCAACGTCCTGACTTTC.

The chain links TRBV6-5 to TRBJ2-6; D unresolved. Per the germline V gene, CDR1 is MNHEY and CDR2 is SVGAGI. The CDR3 runs to 15 residues. V lost 7 bases, J lost 1 base, and 11 bases lay in between. This CDR3 is CASTASESGANVLTF. Here the CDR3 DNA reads TGTGCCAGCACCGCCTCAGAGTCTGGGGCCAACGTCCTGACTTTC.

The chain joins TRBV11-2 to TRBJ2-6; no reliable D call. The CDR3 length is 17 residues. With 3 bases removed from V and 0 bases from J, the gap between germline ends came to 12 bases. Looked up from germline, CDR1 is SGHAT and CDR2 is FQNNGV. This CDR3 is CASSLAFLSSGANVLTF. The CDR3 DNA follows: TGTGCCAGCAGCTTGGCTTTTTTAAGCTCTGGGGCCAACGTCCTGACTTTC. The entire variable domain, with the rest obtained from reference TRBV11-2 and TRBJ2-6, is as follows: EAGVAQSPRYKIIEKRQSVAFWCNPISGHATLYWYQQILGQGPKLLIQFQNNGVVDDSQLPKDRFSAERLKGVDSTLKIQPAKLEDSAVYLCASSLAFLSSGANVLTFGAGSRLTVL.

The chain employs TRBV6-2 or TRBV6-3 and TRBJ2-3; D not certain. With 2 bases removed from V and 4 bases from J, the gap between germline ends came to 7 bases. This CDR3 contains 13 residues. Germline-derived CDR1 and CDR2 are MNHEY and SVGEGT. The CDR3 loop reads CASSYTIADTQYF. The DNA for the CDR3 is TGTGCCAGCAGTTACACGATCGCAGATACGCAGTATTTT.

The V call is TRBV19, the J call TRBJ1-1; TRBD1 matches at 7 bases. The V gene's germline CDR1 is LNHDA and CDR2 SQIVND (reference sequence). Unmatched junction bases numbered 7, after V lost 3 bases and J lost 0 bases. CDR3 length: 16 residues. CDR3 DNA sequence: TGTGCCAGTAGTATGGGTCCCGGGACAGTGAACACTGAAGCTTTCTTT. Protein product: CASSMGPGTVNTEAFF.

The V call is TRBV19, the J call TRBJ2-2; D perhaps matches TRBD1 (5 bases). Germline values: CDR1 LNHDA, CDR2 SQIVND (reference sequence). The CDR3 has 14 residues. The V gene lost 11 bases and the J gene lost 1 base, with 14 bases spanning the gap. CDR3 sequence (DNA): TGTGCCGTTCCACGGCAGGGGAACACCGGGGAGCTGTTTTTT. It translates to CAVPRQGNTGELFF.

The gene calls are TRBV4-3 and TRBJ2-7, with 8 positions matching TRBD1. Germline V lookup: CDR1 LGHNA, CDR2 YSLEER. After removal of 4 bases from V and 3 bases from J, the junction contained 14 bases not matched to a gene. The CDR3 has 17 amino acids. The CDR3 is CASSPSVVQGGVYEQYF. The CDR3 nucleotides are TGCGCCAGCAGCCCGAGCGTGGTACAGGGGGGAGTCTACGAGCAGTACTTC.

The V call is TRBV18, the J call TRBJ2-7; D tentatively fits TRBD1 or TRBD2 (7 bases each). The V gene's germline CDR1 is KGHSH and CDR2 LQKENI. The CDR3 runs to 15 residues. Trimming removed 3 bases at V and 5 bases at J, with 17 bases between. CDR3 region: CASSPNAQGGDEQYF. The DNA for the CDR3 is TGTGCCAGCTCACCTAACGCCCAGGGGGGGGACGAGCAGTACTTC.

This clonotype appeared once. The chain is built from TRBV20-1 and TRBJ1-2, with 9 bases matching TRBD1. V dropped 5 bases and J dropped 8; count of bases not matched to a gene: 6. The CDR3 is 12 amino acids. Germline V lookup: CDR1 DFQATT, CDR2 SNEGSKA (reference sequence). The CDR3 sequence: CSAQQGAQGYTF. In nucleotides, the CDR3 is TGCAGTGCTCAACAGGGGGCCCAGGGCTACACCTTC.

The V and J genes are TRBV12-3 or TRBV12-4 and TRBJ1-3; D is perhaps TRBD1 (5 bases). The CDR3 runs 17 residues. V was clipped by 7 bases and J by 0 bases, with 19 bases between them. In DNA, the CDR3 is TGTGCCAGCACCACATTATTTGGCAGGGCCTCTGGAAACACCATATATTTT. It specifies CASTTLFGRASGNTIYF.

This clonotype was seen once. This chain joins TRBV4-3 and TRBJ2-2; D is unclear. The CDR3 covers 16 residues. Germline V CDR1 and CDR2: LGHNA, YSLEER. Trimming cost V 0 bases and J 6 bases, with 14 bases left between them. The CDR3 reads CASSQDLLGLSGELFF. The CDR3 coding sequence is TGCGCCAGCAGCCAAGACCTCCTTGGTCTGTCCGGGGAGCTGTTTTTT.